The 23 T cell receptor beta chains below all came from one sample that was sequenced in a study of T cell changes during pregnancy in multiple sclerosis. Clones were read by immunoSEQ multiplex PCR, and TCRdb kept only the in-frame ones, dropping some. In the table there are just under 65,000 clones, 90% to 95% of which are singletons. The specimen was peripheral blood, collected in the third trimester of pregnancy. The receptors shown here come from a female donor in good health, enrolled as a control in a pregnancy study.

The chain joins TRBV5-5 to TRBJ1-3; tentative D call: TRBD1 (5 bases). Trimming stripped 1 base from V and 1 base from J, with 9 bases between. Looked up from germline, CDR1 is SGHKS and CDR2 is YYEKEE (reference sequence). The CDR3 sequence is 15 residues long. The CDR3: CASSLLRVSGNTIYF. The DNA for the CDR3 is TGTGCCAGCAGCTTGCTCAGGGTGTCTGGAAACACCATATATTTT.

The chain joins TRBV19 to TRBJ2-7; D is undetermined. The germline V gene encodes CDR1 LNHDA and CDR2 SQIVND (reference sequence). Trimming removed 0 bases at V and 10 bases at J, with 13 bases between. CDR3 size: 13 residues. The CDR3: CASSIDLEHSQYF. DNA for the CDR3: TGTGCCAGTAGTATAGATCTCGAACATTCCCAGTACTTC.

V usage is TRBV6-1 and J usage is TRBJ1-1; D may be TRBD1 (5 bases). Trimming removed 1 base from V and 8 bases from J, with 11 bases in between. CDR1 MNHNS and CDR2 SASEGT come from the germline V gene. CDR3 length equals 13 residues. The CDR3 DNA sequence: TGTGCCAGCAGTGAAGGCAGGGCTCGAGAAGCTTTCTTT. Translation gives CASSEGRAREAFF.

This clone was found a few times. V and J are TRBV6-1 and TRBJ2-7, with D tentatively TRBD1 (6 bases). The CDR3 has 13 amino acids. CDR1 and CDR2 (germline): MNHNS, SASEGT. V was clipped by 3 bases and J by 3 bases, with 9 bases between them. The CDR3 region is CASSEDSHYEQYF. The CDR3, as DNA: TGTGCCAGCAGTGAGGACAGTCACTACGAGCAGTACTTC.

V usage is TRBV10-3 and J usage is TRBJ2-5; TRBD2 is a possible D gene (6 bases). Germline loops: CDR1 ENHRY, CDR2 SYGVKD. Trimming removed 2 bases from V and 8 bases from J, with 21 bases in between. The CDR3 totals 16 residues. The CDR3 bases are TGTGCCATCAGTGAGACCAAGGGCCTCGGGAGTGGCACCCAGTACTTC. As protein: CAISETKGLGSGTQYF.

The V and J genes are TRBV5-4 and TRBJ2-7, with a tentative D call TRBD1 (6 bases). Germline V gene sequence: CDR1 SGHNT, CDR2 YYREEE (reference sequence). The CDR3 is 14 amino acids. Between the trimmed V and J ends, which lost 5 bases and 5 bases, there was a span of 17 bases. CDR3 in amino acids: CASRVRDKTHEQYF. The DNA for the CDR3 is TGTGCCAGCAGAGTCCGGGACAAGACGCACGAGCAGTACTTC.

V is TRBV5-4 and J is TRBJ2-7; 9 nucleotides match TRBD1. CDR3 length equals 14 residues. Germline CDR1 is SGHNT and CDR2 is YYREEE (reference sequence). The ends lost 4 bases at V and 3 bases at J; junction bases unmatched: 5. CDR3 nucleotides: TGTGCCAGCAGCCCGGGACAGGGTTTCTACGAGCAGTACTTC. Translated, it gives CASSPGQGFYEQYF.

DNA of the CDR3: TGTGCCAGCAGGGGGACAGGGAGCAATCAGCCCCAGCATTTT. This codes for CASRGTGSNQPQHF. The V and J genes are TRBV2 and TRBJ1-5; 9 nucleotides match TRBD1. Germline trimming cut 6 bases from V and 1 base from J; bases unmatched to any gene: 1. CDR3 size: 14 residues. Germline assignment: CDR1 SNHLY and CDR2 FYNNEI. Based on the CDR3 plus reference TRBV2 and TRBJ1-5, the full variable domain is EPEVTQTPSHQVTQMGQEVILRCVPISNHLYFYWYRQILGQKVEFLVSFYNNEISEKSEIFDDQFSVERPDGSNFTLKIRSTKLEDSAMYFCASRGTGSNQPQHFGDGTRLSIL.

The V and J genes are TRBV6-5 and TRBJ2-7; the match to TRBD1 covers 10 bases. The V gene's germline CDR1 is MNHEY and CDR2 SVGAGI. CDR3 length: 16 amino acids. V shed 4 bases and J 7 bases; nucleotides not matched to a gene: 13. The CDR3 DNA sequence: TGTGCCAGCAGTTCCCCCACCGGGACAGGGGTCGGGGAGCAGTACTTC. Encoded protein: CASSSPTGTGVGEQYF.

The rearrangement uses TRBV11-3 and TRBJ2-7, with TRBD1 matching over 8 bases. Germline V gene sequence: CDR1 SGHNT, CDR2 YENEEA. The CDR3 loop spans 15 amino acids. V shed 4 bases and J 5 bases; nucleotides not matched to a gene: 10. CDR3 protein: CASSYGQGSINEQYF. The CDR3 DNA follows: TGTGCCAGCAGCTACGGACAGGGAAGTATCAACGAGCAGTACTTC.

The chain uses TRBV7-8 and TRBJ1-2; 10 bases are a match to TRBD1. The germline V gene has CDR1 SGHVS and CDR2 FQNEAQ. The CDR3 is made up of 15 amino acids. The ends lost 4 bases at V and 8 bases at J; junction bases unmatched: 10. CDR3 sequence (DNA): TGTGCCAGCAGCTCAAAACGACAGGGGGCAGGGGGCTACACCTTC. It encodes CASSSKRQGAGGYTF.

V and J are TRBV10-1 and TRBJ2-3; weak D call: TRBD2 (7 bases). Germline V gene data show CDR1 as WNHNN and CDR2 as SYGVQD (reference sequence). Trimming took off 4 bases at V and 2 bases at J, with 13 bases between the two ends. CDR3 size: 15 residues. The CDR3 bases are TGCGCCAGCAGTGGAACGCGGGGGCTCACAGATACGCAGTATTTT. Its translation is CASSGTRGLTDTQYF.

This clone turned up a few times. The chain links TRBV2 to TRBJ1-2, with a possible D match to TRBD1 (6 bases). With 6 bases removed from V and 6 bases from J, the gap between germline ends came to 20 bases. This CDR3 has 15 residues. The germline V gene encodes CDR1 SNHLY and CDR2 FYNNEI. The DNA for the CDR3 is TGTGCCAGCAGGAACAGGGCCCTGCAGGGCGATGGCTACACCTTC. Amino acids: CASRNRALQGDGYTF.

The CDR3 DNA reads TGTGCCAGCAGTTTATTCCTAGCGGGACGAAATGAGCAGTTCTTC. Its translation: CASSLFLAGRNEQFF. V gene TRBV28 combines with J gene TRBJ2-1; 9 nucleotides agree with TRBD2. V lost 1 base, J lost 7 bases, and 5 bases stayed unmatched. The CDR3 length is 15 residues. Germline CDR1 MDHEN, CDR2 SYDVKM.

The J gene is TRBJ2-7, the V gene TRBV28, with D possibly TRBD1 on 5 matching bases. The ends were cut back, 3 bases at V and 7 bases at J, with 10 bases in the middle. The CDR3 is 12 amino acids. Germline V CDR1 and CDR2: MDHEN, SYDVKM. The CDR3 DNA reads as TGTGCCAGCAGTTTTATCCCAGGGGAGCAGTACTTC. Protein product: CASSFIPGEQYF.

V gene TRBV19 combines with J gene TRBJ2-2, with 10 bases identical to TRBD1. V trimming: 5 bases; J trimming: 6 bases; junction bases outside the gene matches: 9. The CDR3 sequence is 16 residues long. The germline CDR1 and CDR2 sequences are LNHDA and SQIVND (reference sequence). The CDR3 region has the DNA TGTGCCAGTAGTTCATGGGACAGGGGCTTTTCCGGGGAGCTGTTTTTT. Residues: CASSSWDRGFSGELFF.

The CDR3 bases are TGTGCCAGTAGTATTACCAGGGGCCCCAATCAGCCCCAGCATTTT. It specifies CASSITRGPNQPQHF. This chain connects TRBV19 to TRBJ1-5; perhaps TRBD1 as D (6 bases). Germline loops: CDR1 LNHDA, CDR2 SQIVND (reference sequence). Trimming removed 3 bases from V and 3 bases from J, with 12 bases in between. This CDR3 is built from 15 residues. The entire variable domain, with the rest obtained from reference TRBV19 and TRBJ1-5, is as follows: DGGITQSPKYLFRKEGQNVTLSCEQNLNHDAMYWYRQDPGQGLRLIYYSQIVNDFQKGDIAEGYSVSREKKESFPLTVTSAQKNPTAFYLCASSITRGPNQPQHFGDGTRLSIL.

The chain has TRBV6-6 and TRBJ2-7, with 11 bases that match TRBD1. From germline, CDR1 is MNHNY and CDR2 SVGAGI (reference sequence). V lost 6 bases, J lost 3 bases, and 4 bases stayed unmatched. This CDR3 region has 14 residues. CDR3 coding DNA: TGTGCCAGCAGCCCGGGACAGGGGGGCTACGAGCAGTACTTC. It encodes CASSPGQGGYEQYF.

This chain links TRBV7-6 with TRBJ2-7; D might be TRBD1 (5 bases). The CDR3 has 14 residues. Germline CDR1 reads SGHVS; CDR2 reads FNYEAQ. V was shortened by 4 bases and J by 0 bases, with 10 bases between the two germline ends. The CDR3 DNA sequence: TGTGCCAGCAGCTCAGGGATTACCTCCTACGAGCAGTACTTC. Protein: CASSSGITSYEQYF.

The chain links TRBV5-1 to TRBJ1-3, with TRBD1 identical over 7 bases. V gave up 4 bases and J gave up 2 bases; unmatched junction bases: 9. Germline loops: CDR1 SGHRS, CDR2 YFSETQ. The CDR3 sequence is 16 residues long. CDR3 in DNA: TGCGCCAGCAGCCGAGACGTCAGGGGGACTGGAAACACCATATATTTT. The encoded protein is CASSRDVRGTGNTIYF.

The CDR3 sequence: CASSPTLRGSNQPQHF. The CDR3 nucleotides are TGTGCCAGCAGCCCGACGCTGCGGGGGAGCAATCAGCCCCAGCATTTT. The chain recombines TRBV5-8 with TRBJ1-5; a possible D gene is TRBD1 (5 bases). The V end was cut by 4 bases, the J end by 1 base, with 15 bases between. The CDR3 length is 16 residues. The germline gives CDR1 SGHTS, CDR2 YDEGEE.

The chain carries TRBV9 and TRBJ1-3, with 7 positions matching TRBD1. CDR1 and CDR2 from the germline V gene are SGDLS and YYNGEE. The CDR3 runs 15 residues. Trimming removed 3 bases from V and 2 bases from J; junction bases left unmatched: 5. The CDR3 region has the DNA TGTGCCAGCAGCGACAGGGGACTCACTGGAAACACCATATATTTT. Amino acids: CASSDRGLTGNTIYF.

There are a few counts of this clone. The chain carries TRBV6-4 and TRBJ1-1, with 7 bases aligning to TRBD1. The CDR3 consists of 13 residues. Looked up from germline, CDR1 is MRHNA and CDR2 is SNTAGT. The trim removed 3 bases at V and 4 bases at J, leaving 2 bases unmatched. In DNA form, the CDR3 reads TGTGCCAGCAGTGAGTCAGGGGGCACTGAAGCTTTCTTT. This gives the protein CASSESGGTEAFF.